This T cell receptor beta chain was recorded in a study of cytomegalovirus exposure and HLA in healthy donors. Study-wide results and limits: The study dropped some indistinguishable V segments, TRBV6-2 and TRBV6-3 among them. Within an earlier analysis, most TCR beta V segments proved productive either about 87% or about 30% of the time.

To note about this clone: Its antigen is not identified.

V was shortened by 0 bases and J by 2 bases, with 8 bases between the two germline ends. This CDR3 region has 14 residues. In germline, CDR1 is SGDLS, CDR2 YYNGEE. 13 Jbeta primers and 60 Vbeta primers were used for the PCR. Clones were sequenced by immunoSEQ multiplex PCR, and TCRdb holds only the in-frame ones, with some missing. The sample totals 100,000 to 150,000 clones. This clonotype originated in a man aged 18 to 30 in good health and CMV-seronegative. The V call is TRBV9, the J call TRBJ2-5, with D perhaps matching TRBD1 (6 bases). The sequencing sample was made of PBMCs. The CDR3 is CASSVDQGQETQYF. Here the CDR3 DNA reads TGTGCCAGCAGCGTAGATCAGGGGCAAGAGACCCAGTACTTC.